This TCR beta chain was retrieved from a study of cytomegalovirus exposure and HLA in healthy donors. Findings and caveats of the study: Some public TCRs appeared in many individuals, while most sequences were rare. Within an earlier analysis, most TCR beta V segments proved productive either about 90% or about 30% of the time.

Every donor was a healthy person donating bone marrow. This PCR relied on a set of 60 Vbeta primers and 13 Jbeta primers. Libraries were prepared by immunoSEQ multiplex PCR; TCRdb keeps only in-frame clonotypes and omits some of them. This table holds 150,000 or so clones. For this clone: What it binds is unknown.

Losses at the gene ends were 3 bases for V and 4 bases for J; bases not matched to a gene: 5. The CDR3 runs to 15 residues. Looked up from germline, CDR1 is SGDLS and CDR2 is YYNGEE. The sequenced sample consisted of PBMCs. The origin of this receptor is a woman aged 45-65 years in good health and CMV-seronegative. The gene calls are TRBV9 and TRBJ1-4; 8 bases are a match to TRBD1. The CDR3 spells CASSAAGTGNEKLFF. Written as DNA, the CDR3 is TGTGCCAGCAGCGCCGCCGGGACAGGTAATGAAAAACTGTTTTTT.